These T cell receptor beta chains were read from a single sample in a study of CD8 T cells in ankylosing spondylitis. TCRdb ran MiXCR on the 5' RACE reads and lists one entry per CDR3 protein. The top ten hold under 7.5% of the sample, which has around 540,000 distinct CDR3 sequences, roughly an eighth seen once. Sequencing input: blood, either unsorted or a sorted T cell fraction (not recorded which). These receptors all come from a male donor with ankylosing spondylitis. Each CDR3 is given with its conserved first and last residue. D genes are given only for firm matches. Where a row states a size, it is once, few, many or the class of an expanded clone; other rows omit it.

D gene: NA; V gene: TRBV3-1; J gene: TRBJ2-6; clone size: few; CDR3 protein: CASSDNVANVLTF; CDR3 DNA: TGTGCCAGCAGCGATAACGTGGCCAACGTCCTGACTTTC
D gene: NA; V gene: TRBV20-1; J gene: TRBJ2-4; clone size: many; CDR3 protein: CSAGGVTNIQYF; CDR3 DNA: TGCAGTGCCGGAGGTGTTACAAACATTCAGTACTTC
D gene: NA; V gene: TRBV27; J gene: TRBJ2-6; clone size: NA; CDR3 protein: CASSLYRASGANVLTF; CDR3 DNA: TGTGCCAGCAGTTTGTACAGAGCCTCTGGGGCCAACGTCCTGACTTTC
D gene: NA; V gene: TRBV12-3/TRBV12-4; J gene: TRBJ2-2; clone size: many; CDR3 protein: CASRELGRDTGELFF; CDR3 DNA: TGTGCCAGCAGGGAACTAGGGCGGGACACCGGGGAGCTGTTTTTT
D gene: NA; V gene: TRBV7-2; J gene: TRBJ1-1; clone size: many; CDR3 protein: CASSLALGGLNTEAFF; CDR3 DNA: TGTGCCAGCAGCTTAGCTTTAGGGGGTTTGAACACTGAAGCTTTCTTT
D gene: NA; V gene: TRBV5-1; J gene: TRBJ1-2; clone size: few; CDR3 protein: CASSLGLFRDYGYTF; CDR3 DNA: TGCGCCAGCAGCTTGGGTCTATTTAGGGACTATGGCTACACCTTC
D gene: TRBD1; V gene: TRBV2; J gene: TRBJ1-5; clone size: NA; CDR3 protein: CASSDETGYQPQHF; CDR3 DNA: TGTGCCAGCAGTGACGAGACAGGGTATCAGCCCCAGCATTTT
D gene: TRBD2; V gene: TRBV4-2; J gene: TRBJ2-1; clone size: NA; CDR3 protein: CASSQDLMGSGRVNEQFF; CDR3 DNA: TGTGCCAGCAGCCAAGACCTGATGGGTAGCGGGAGGGTCAATGAGCAGTTCTTC
D gene: TRBD1; V gene: TRBV30; J gene: TRBJ1-6; clone size: NA; CDR3 protein: CAWSDPGQDNSPLHF; CDR3 DNA: TGTGCCTGGAGTGACCCGGGACAGGATAATTCACCCCTCCACTTT
D gene: NA; V gene: TRBV11-2; J gene: TRBJ2-2; clone size: few; CDR3 protein: CASSALWGNTGELFF; CDR3 DNA: TGTGCCAGCAGCGCCTTGTGGGGCAACACCGGGGAGCTGTTTTTT
D gene: NA; V gene: TRBV10-3; J gene: TRBJ1-2; clone size: NA; CDR3 protein: CAISEVRSSANYGYTF; CDR3 DNA: TGTGCCATCAGTGAAGTTAGGTCGTCGGCTAACTATGGCTACACCTTC
D gene: TRBD2; V gene: TRBV12-3/TRBV12-4; J gene: TRBJ2-2; clone size: few; CDR3 protein: CASSYARTSGNPLGELFF; CDR3 DNA: TGTGCCAGCAGTTACGCGAGGACTAGCGGGAACCCTCTCGGGGAGCTGTTTTTT
D gene: NA; V gene: TRBV7-9; J gene: TRBJ2-5; clone size: few; CDR3 protein: CASSLGQRGPQYF; CDR3 DNA: TGTGCCAGCAGCTTAGGCCAGAGAGGTCCCCAGTACTTC
D gene: TRBD2; V gene: TRBV5-1; J gene: TRBJ2-3; clone size: NA; CDR3 protein: CASRALAAPSSTDTQYF; CDR3 DNA: TGCGCCAGCAGGGCACTAGCGGCTCCCTCTAGCACAGATACGCAGTATTTT
D gene: NA; V gene: TRBV3-1; J gene: TRBJ1-3; clone size: NA; CDR3 protein: CASSQEAVPPRNTIYF; CDR3 DNA: TGTGCCAGCAGCCAAGAAGCCGTGCCGCCACGAAACACCATATATTTT
D gene: NA; V gene: TRBV20-1; J gene: TRBJ2-3; clone size: few; CDR3 protein: CSAIGQGATDTQYF; CDR3 DNA: TGCAGTGCTATAGGCCAGGGAGCCACAGATACGCAGTATTTT
D gene: TRBD2; V gene: TRBV7-2; J gene: TRBJ2-7; clone size: few; CDR3 protein: CASRRGTSGVYEQYF; CDR3 DNA: TGTGCCAGCAGAAGGGGGACTAGCGGAGTCTACGAGCAGTACTTC
D gene: NA; V gene: TRBV5-5; J gene: TRBJ2-7; clone size: NA; CDR3 protein: CASSLDGGQYF; CDR3 DNA: TGTGCCAGCAGCTTGGATGGGGGGCAGTACTTC
D gene: NA; V gene: TRBV7-8; J gene: TRBJ1-1; clone size: NA; CDR3 protein: CASSLERGSTEAFF; CDR3 DNA: TGTGCCAGCAGCTTAGAGAGGGGAAGCACTGAAGCTTTCTTT
D gene: TRBD2; V gene: TRBV5-1; J gene: TRBJ2-1; clone size: many; CDR3 protein: CASYPGTSGYNEQFF; CDR3 DNA: TGCGCCAGTTACCCCGGGACTAGCGGATACAATGAGCAGTTCTTC
D gene: TRBD2; V gene: TRBV5-1; J gene: TRBJ2-7; clone size: few; CDR3 protein: CASSSQTSGTSSSYEQYF; CDR3 DNA: TGCGCCAGCAGCTCGCAGACTAGCGGGACCTCTAGCTCCTACGAGCAGTACTTC
D gene: NA; V gene: TRBV30; J gene: TRBJ2-5; clone size: few; CDR3 protein: CAWSFLSFPRLETQYF; CDR3 DNA: TGTGCCTGGAGTTTCCTGTCTTTTCCTCGACTGGAGACCCAGTACTTC
D gene: NA; V gene: TRBV5-4; J gene: TRBJ2-3; clone size: once; CDR3 protein: CASSLKERTDTQYF; CDR3 DNA: TGTGCCAGCAGCTTGAAGGAGCGCACAGATACGCAGTATTTT
D gene: NA; V gene: TRBV10-2; J gene: TRBJ1-2; clone size: NA; CDR3 protein: CASSPSRGDYGYTF; CDR3 DNA: TGCGCCAGCAGCCCCTCCCGGGGCGACTATGGCTACACCTTC
D gene: NA; V gene: TRBV4-2; J gene: TRBJ2-2; clone size: many; CDR3 protein: CASSQPGTPGTGELFF; CDR3 DNA: TGTGCCAGCAGCCAACCCGGGACACCCGGTACCGGGGAGCTGTTTTTT
D gene: NA; V gene: TRBV20-1; J gene: TRBJ2-1; clone size: few; CDR3 protein: CSAKRTRGGANSYNEQFF; CDR3 DNA: TGCAGTGCAAAACGGACTCGTGGTGGCGCCAACTCCTACAATGAGCAGTTCTTC
D gene: NA; V gene: TRBV3-1; J gene: TRBJ1-5; clone size: many; CDR3 protein: CASSQDTEGYSNQPQHF; CDR3 DNA: TGTGCCAGCAGCCAAGATACAGAGGGGTATAGCAATCAGCCCCAGCATTTT
D gene: TRBD2; V gene: TRBV12-3/TRBV12-4; J gene: TRBJ2-5; clone size: many; CDR3 protein: CASSQGLASETQYF; CDR3 DNA: TGTGCCAGCAGCCAGGGACTAGCCAGCGAGACCCAGTACTTC
D gene: TRBD2; V gene: TRBV7-2; J gene: TRBJ2-1; clone size: few; CDR3 protein: CASSLVGSGIVYEQFF; CDR3 DNA: TGTGCCAGCAGCTTAGTAGGTAGCGGGATTGTCTATGAGCAGTTCTTC
D gene: TRBD1; V gene: TRBV11-1; J gene: TRBJ1-1; clone size: few; CDR3 protein: CASSLWRLGTGPMNTEAFF; CDR3 DNA: TGTGCCAGCAGCTTATGGAGGCTGGGGACAGGGCCCATGAACACTGAAGCTTTCTTT
D gene: NA; V gene: TRBV20-1; J gene: TRBJ2-5; clone size: NA; CDR3 protein: CSASGRASETQYF; CDR3 DNA: TGCAGTGCTAGTGGACGGGCTAGTGAGACCCAGTACTTC
D gene: TRBD1; V gene: TRBV5-6; J gene: TRBJ2-1; clone size: many; CDR3 protein: CASSWDRSSYNEQFF; CDR3 DNA: TGTGCCAGCAGCTGGGACAGGAGCTCCTACAATGAGCAGTTCTTC
D gene: NA; V gene: TRBV5-6; J gene: TRBJ2-3; clone size: few; CDR3 protein: CASSVTVYTDTQYF; CDR3 DNA: TGTGCCAGCAGCGTAACAGTTTACACAGATACGCAGTATTTT
D gene: NA; V gene: TRBV3-1; J gene: TRBJ1-2; clone size: NA; CDR3 protein: CASSPLVAGSRWDYGYTF; CDR3 DNA: TGTGCCAGCAGCCCCCTCGTTGCAGGCTCGAGATGGGATTATGGCTACACCTTC
D gene: TRBD1; V gene: TRBV7-9; J gene: TRBJ1-1; clone size: many; CDR3 protein: CASSRDSNTEAFF; CDR3 DNA: TGTGCCAGCAGCCGGGACAGCAACACTGAAGCTTTCTTT
D gene: NA; V gene: TRBV7-8; J gene: TRBJ2-2; clone size: NA; CDR3 protein: CASSPKTKDGELFF; CDR3 DNA: TGTGCCAGCAGTCCCAAAACTAAAGACGGGGAGCTGTTTTTT
D gene: NA; V gene: TRBV7-2; J gene: TRBJ2-7; clone size: few; CDR3 protein: CASSLDRGSVSYEQYF; CDR3 DNA: TGTGCCAGCAGCTTAGATCGAGGATCGGTCTCCTACGAGCAGTACTTC
D gene: TRBD2; V gene: TRBV7-8; J gene: TRBJ2-7; clone size: NA; CDR3 protein: CASSSPPSGRGIVYEQYF; CDR3 DNA: TGTGCCAGCAGCTCCCCGCCTAGCGGGAGGGGGATCGTTTACGAGCAGTACTTC
D gene: NA; V gene: TRBV6-2/TRBV6-3; J gene: TRBJ1-5; clone size: NA; CDR3 protein: CASSGPGIRNQPQHF; CDR3 DNA: TGTGCCAGCAGTGGACCAGGGATTCGCAATCAGCCCCAGCATTTT
D gene: NA; V gene: TRBV5-6; J gene: TRBJ2-3; clone size: many; CDR3 protein: CAAGTDTQYF; CDR3 DNA: TGTGCCGCGGGGACAGATACGCAGTATTTT
D gene: NA; V gene: TRBV2; J gene: TRBJ1-1; clone size: many; CDR3 protein: CASSEQLNTEAFF; CDR3 DNA: TGTGCCAGCAGTGAACAGCTGAACACTGAAGCTTTCTTT